This note documents a single TCR beta chain sequence. Its antigen is unknown. Patients affected by ophthalmopathy presented a Clinical Activity Score of at least 3, a NOSPECS grade of at least 4, and disease duration below 3 months. This sample was included in a study of T cells in Graves' hyperthyroidism and ophthalmopathy. Overall study results and limits: Among clonotypes expanded in thyroid above 0.001, most were also found in blood.

Researchers took RNA transcripts and amplified the TCR beta CDR3 regions from them. The HTBI primer set was used in a first-round RT-PCR of the TCR CDR3. TCRdb passed the multiplex PCR reads through MiXCR, listing each CDR3 protein once. This table has more than 45,000 distinct CDR3 sequences, roughly 52% appearing once. This CDR3 contains 14 residues. Germline CDR1 is SSHAT and CDR2 is FNYEAQ (reference sequence). Specimen: blood. The chain has TRBV7-7 and TRBJ2-1, with 12 bases aligning to TRBD2. The receptor was isolated from a woman aged 25 to 39 with Graves' ophthalmopathy. The CDR3, as DNA: TGTGCTAGAGATGCTAGCGGGAGGGACAATGAGCAGTTCTTC. Translated: CARDASGRDNEQFF.